This T cell receptor beta chain was identified during a study of cytomegalovirus exposure and HLA in healthy donors. Turning to this clone: Its specificity is unknown.

Study-level points and caveats: A highly shared variant cluster was judged a likely technical artifact. Many donors shared some public TCRs, even though most TCR sequences were rare. A previous analysis found most TCR beta V segments productive roughly 90% or roughly 30% of the time.

CDR3 length equals 16 residues. V was shortened by 0 bases and J by 4 bases, with 13 bases between the two germline ends. CDR1 is MNHEY, CDR2 SVGAGI, per germline. This PCR relied on a set of 60 Vbeta primers and 13 Jbeta primers. TCRdb's table, derived via immunoSEQ multiplex PCR, lists solely in-frame clones and lacks some. The profile shows some 240,000 clones, 80% to 95% of them singletons. What was sequenced was PBMCs. This receptor was taken from a girl aged 2-10 years in good health and CMV-seronegative. The chain links TRBV6-5 to TRBJ1-5; D perhaps matches TRBD1 (6 bases). Here the CDR3 reads CASSYSARGANQPQHF. In nucleotides, the CDR3 is TGTGCCAGCAGTTACTCTGCCCGGGGGGCGAATCAGCCCCAGCATTTT.